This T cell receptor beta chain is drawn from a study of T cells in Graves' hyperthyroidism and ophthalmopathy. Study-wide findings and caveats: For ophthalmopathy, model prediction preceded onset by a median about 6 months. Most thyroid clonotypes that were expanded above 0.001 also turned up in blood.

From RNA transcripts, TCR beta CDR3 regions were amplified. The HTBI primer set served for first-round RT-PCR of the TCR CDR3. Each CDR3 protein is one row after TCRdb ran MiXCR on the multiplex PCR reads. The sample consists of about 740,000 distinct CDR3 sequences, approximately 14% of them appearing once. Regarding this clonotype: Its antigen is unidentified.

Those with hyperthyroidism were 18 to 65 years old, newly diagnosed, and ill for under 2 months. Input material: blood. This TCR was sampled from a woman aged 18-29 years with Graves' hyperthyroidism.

The DNA of the CDR3 is TGTGCCAGCATCGCTGGGGGAGCCTACGAGCAGTACTTC. Translation: CASIAGGAYEQYF. The V gene is TRBV6-1, the J gene TRBJ2-7, with D perhaps matching TRBD1 or TRBD2 (5 bases each). CDR3 length equals 13 residues. CDR1 is MNHNS and CDR2 is SASEGT in the germline V gene. V was pared by 7 bases and J by 2 bases, with 12 bases between.